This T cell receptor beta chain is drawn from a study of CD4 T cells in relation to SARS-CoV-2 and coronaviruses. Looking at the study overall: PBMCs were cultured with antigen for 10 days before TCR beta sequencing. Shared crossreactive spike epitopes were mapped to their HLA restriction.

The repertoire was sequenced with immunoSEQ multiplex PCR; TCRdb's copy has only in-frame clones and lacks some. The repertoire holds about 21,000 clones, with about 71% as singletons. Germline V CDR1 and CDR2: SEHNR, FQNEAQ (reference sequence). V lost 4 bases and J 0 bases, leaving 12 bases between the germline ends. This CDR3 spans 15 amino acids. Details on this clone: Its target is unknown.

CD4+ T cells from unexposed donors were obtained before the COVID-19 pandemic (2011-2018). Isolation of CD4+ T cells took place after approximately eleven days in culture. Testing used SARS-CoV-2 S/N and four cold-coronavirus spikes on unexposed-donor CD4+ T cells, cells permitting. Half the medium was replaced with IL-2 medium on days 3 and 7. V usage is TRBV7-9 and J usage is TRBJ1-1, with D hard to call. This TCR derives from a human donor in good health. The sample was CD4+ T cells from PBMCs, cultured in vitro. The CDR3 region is CASSSTTRVNTEAFF. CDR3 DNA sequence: TGTGCCAGCAGCTCCACGACGCGGGTGAACACTGAAGCTTTCTTT.